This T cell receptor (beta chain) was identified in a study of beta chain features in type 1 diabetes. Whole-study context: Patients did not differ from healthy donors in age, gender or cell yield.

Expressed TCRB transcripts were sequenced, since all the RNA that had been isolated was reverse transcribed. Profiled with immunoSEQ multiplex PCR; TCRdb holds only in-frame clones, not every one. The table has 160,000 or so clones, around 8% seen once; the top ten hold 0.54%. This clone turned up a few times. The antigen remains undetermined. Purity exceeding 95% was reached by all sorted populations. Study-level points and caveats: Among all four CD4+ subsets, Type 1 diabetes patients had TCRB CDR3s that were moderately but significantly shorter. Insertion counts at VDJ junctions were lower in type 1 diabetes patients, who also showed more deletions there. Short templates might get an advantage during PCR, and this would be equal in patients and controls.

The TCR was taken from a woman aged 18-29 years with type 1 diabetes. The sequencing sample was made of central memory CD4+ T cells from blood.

CDR3 sequence: CASSLGRARTADNEQFF. As DNA, the CDR3 is TGCGCCAGCAGCTTGGGCAGGGCCCGGACAGCCGACAATGAGCAGTTCTTC. The genes are TRBV5-1 and TRBJ2-1, with D possibly TRBD1 on 6 matching bases. Germline V gene lookup returns CDR1 SGHRS and CDR2 YFSETQ. This CDR3 has 17 residues. Trimming stripped 0 bases from V and 5 bases from J, with 18 bases between.